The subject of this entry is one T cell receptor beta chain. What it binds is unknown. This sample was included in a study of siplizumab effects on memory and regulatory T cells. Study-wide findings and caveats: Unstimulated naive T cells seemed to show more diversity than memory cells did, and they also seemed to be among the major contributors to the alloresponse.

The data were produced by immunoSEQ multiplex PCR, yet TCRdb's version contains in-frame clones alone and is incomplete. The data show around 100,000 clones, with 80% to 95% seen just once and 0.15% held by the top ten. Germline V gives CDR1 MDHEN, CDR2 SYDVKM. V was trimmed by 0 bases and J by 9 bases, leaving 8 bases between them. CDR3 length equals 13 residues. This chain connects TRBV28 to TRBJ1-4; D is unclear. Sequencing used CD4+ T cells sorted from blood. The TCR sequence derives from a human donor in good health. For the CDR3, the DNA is TGTGCCAGCAGTTTATGGGTAACGAAAAAACTGTTTTTT. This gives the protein CASSLWVTKKLFF.